This T cell receptor (beta chain) stems from a study of prognosis after radiotherapy for stage I lung cancer. Study-wide background: Distant metastases after radiotherapy occurred in a handful of patients at a median of approximately 7 months; 15 showed no significant progression.

The authors amplified TCR beta CDR3 from genomic DNA using two-round multiplex PCR. Every TRBV and TRBJ gene had its own specific primer in first-round PCR. TCRdb reprocessed the multiplex PCR reads via MiXCR and lists one record per CDR3 protein. This sample yields approximately 25,000 distinct CDR3 sequences, of which roughly 41% are seen a single time; under 35% belongs to the top ten. Study outcomes and limitations: The authors reported that TRBV and TRBJ gene usage differed between patients with and without metastases.

This CDR3 has 15 residues. V was cut by 2 bases and J by 7 bases, with 15 bases left in between. Germline CDR1 and CDR2: SGHTA and FQGNSA. To note about this clonotype: What it binds is not known.

The sample here was PBMCs, taken before or after stereotactic body radiation therapy (not recorded which). This chain uses TRBV7-2 with TRBJ2-1, with TRBD2 as a possible D gene (6 bases). This receptor was taken from a donor aged 50 or older with non-small cell lung cancer. CDR3 DNA sequence: TGTGCCAGCAGCTTACAGGCGGGAAGTAGGAATGAGCAGTTCTTC. It translates to CASSLQAGSRNEQFF. The variable domain in full, completed from reference TRBV7-2 and TRBJ2-1, reads GAGVSQSPSNKVTEKGKDVELRCDPISGHTALYWYRQSLGQGLEFLIYFQGNSAPDKSGLPSDRFSAERTGGSVSTLTIQRTQQEDSAVYLCASSLQAGSRNEQFFGPGTRLTVL.